This TCR beta chain was documented in a study of blood T cells in healthy people across ages. Findings of the study overall: One million T cells yielded diversity estimates that were considered underestimates.

A second PCR, run for roughly 7 to 12 cycles, used a sample-barcoded 5' primer plus a J-beta primer mix. TCRdb independently ran MiXCR on the 5' RACE reads; one entry per CDR3 protein. The data hold around 1,100,000 distinct CDR3 sequences, with under 40% observed a single time. Deletions cut 1 base from V and 1 base from J, with 4 bases between. Looked up from germline, CDR1 is MGHDK and CDR2 is SYGVNS. The CDR3 consists of 14 residues. In its sample, this clonotype was seen a few times. Its specificity is not known. V gene TRBV25-1 combines with J gene TRBJ2-2, with unresolved D. Sample: blood. The TCR sequence derives from a man in his late teens or twenties in good health. The CDR3 DNA is TGTGCCAGCAGTGAATCTATGAACACCGGGGAGCTGTTTTTT. This sequence encodes CASSESMNTGELFF.